The 12 T cell receptor beta chains in this list originate from one sample, sequenced in a study of shared clonotypes between healthy human individuals. The method was immunoSEQ multiplex PCR; TCRdb's version includes in-frame clones alone and lacks a portion of them. The sample yields about 490,000 clones, about three quarters seen once. Source material: PBMCs. Receptors originate from a woman aged 40 to 50 in good health. Some clones in this sample may be carry-over from other donors' samples.

The V gene is TRBV15, the J gene TRBJ2-1; 9 bases match TRBD2. CDR3 length: 16 amino acids. The germline V gene encodes CDR1 LNHNV and CDR2 YYDKDF (reference sequence). The ends lost 1 base at V and 3 bases at J; junction bases unmatched: 4. The CDR3 spells CATSRGRLADYNEQFF. In DNA form, the CDR3 reads TGTGCCACCAGCAGAGGACGACTAGCGGACTACAATGAGCAGTTCTTC.

About this clone itself: A far more abundant clone sits one base away, making this likely a read error. This sequence joins TRBV7-7 and TRBJ2-3; D might be TRBD2 (6 bases). Germline V CDR1 and CDR2: SSHAT, FNYEAQ (reference sequence). CDR3 length: 14 amino acids. In nucleotides, the CDR3 is TGTACCAGCAGCTCGGGAGTTTCTGCAGATACGCAGTATTTT. This gives the protein CTSSSGVSADTQYF.

The chain recombines TRBV11-2 with TRBJ2-1; D is perhaps TRBD1 or TRBD2 (5 bases each). The CDR3 sequence is 14 residues long. In germline, CDR1 is SGHAT, CDR2 FQNNGV. Trimming removed 5 bases from V and 8 bases from J, with 16 bases in between. As DNA, the CDR3 is TGTGCCAGCAGCCCCCTTGGGGGAGACCATGAGCAGTTCTTC. This translates into CASSPLGGDHEQFF.

V is TRBV2 and J is TRBJ2-1, with 7 bases fitting TRBD1. The CDR3 is made up of 15 amino acids. Germline loops: CDR1 SNHLY, CDR2 FYNNEI. J lost 2 bases, V lost 3 bases, and 4 bases had no gene match. The CDR3 sequence is CASSDRQGTYNEQFF. The CDR3 DNA reads as TGTGCCAGCAGTGACCGACAGGGCACCTACAATGAGCAGTTCTTC.

The chain has TRBV19 and TRBJ2-1; 10 bases align to TRBD1. Trimming removed 3 bases from V and 8 bases from J; junction bases left unmatched: 4. The length of the CDR3 is 14 residues. Germline V gene lookup returns CDR1 LNHDA and CDR2 SQIVND (reference sequence). CDR3 coding DNA: TGTGCCAGTAGTATCGGACAGGGGGGGTATGAGCAGTTCTTC. Its translation: CASSIGQGGYEQFF.

This clone was found once. The V and J genes are TRBV18 and TRBJ1-2; D possibly corresponds to TRBD1 (5 bases). Germline V gives CDR1 KGHSH, CDR2 LQKENI. This CDR3 has 15 residues. Trimming left V 3 bases short and J 4 bases short, with 15 bases between. Here the CDR3 reads CASSPAGTAGYGYTF. CDR3 nucleotides: TGTGCCAGCTCACCGGCCGGGACCGCCGGCTATGGCTACACCTTC. Using reference TRBV18 and TRBJ1-2 for the parts outside the CDR3, the full variable domain is NAGVMQNPRHLVRRRGQEARLRCSPMKGHSHVYWYRQLPEEGLKFMVYLQKENIIDESGMPKERFSAEFPKEGPSILRIQQVVRGDSAAYFCASSPAGTAGYGYTFGSGTRLTVV.

This clone appeared a single time. The chain recombines TRBV5-6 with TRBJ2-7, with 7 bases that match TRBD2. The CDR3 totals 14 residues. Germline CDR1 is SGHDT and CDR2 is YYEEEE. Trimming at V came to 0 bases and at J to 3 bases, leaving 3 bases not matched to a gene. Written as DNA, the CDR3 is TGTGCCAGCAGCTTGGGTGCGGGAGTCTACGAGCAGTACTTC. Translating gives CASSLGAGVYEQYF. The variable domain in full, completed from reference TRBV5-6 and TRBJ2-7, reads DAGVTQSPTHLIKTRGQQVTLRCSPKSGHDTVSWYQQALGQGPQFIFQYYEEEERQRGNFPDRFSGHQFPNYSSELNVNALLLGDSALYLCASSLGAGVYEQYFGPGTRLTVT.

This clone occurred once. A read error may explain this, as a much larger clone is one base away. This chain links TRBV29-1 with TRBJ2-7, with a possible D match to TRBD1 (5 bases). V was trimmed by 7 bases and J by 2 bases, leaving 21 bases between them. Germline CDR1 is SQVTM and CDR2 is ANQGSEA. The CDR3 has 15 amino acids. CDR3 in amino acids: CSAERTRKSPYEQYF. The CDR3 DNA follows: TGCAGCGCGGAAAGGACAAGGAAGAGCCCCTACGAGCAGTACTTC.

This chain joins TRBV28 and TRBJ1-2; D possibly corresponds to TRBD1 (6 bases). The V end was cut by 5 bases, the J end by 4 bases, with 17 bases between. CDR1 and CDR2 from the germline V gene are MDHEN and SYDVKM. This CDR3 is built from 15 residues. CDR3 protein: CASSPSGGRIYGYTF. CDR3 DNA sequence: TGTGCCAGCAGTCCCTCTGGGGGCAGGATCTATGGCTACACCTTC.

The rearrangement joins TRBV29-1 to TRBJ2-7; 8 nucleotides agree with TRBD2. From germline, CDR1 is SQVTM and CDR2 ANQGSEA. This CDR3 comprises 13 residues. The junction had 10 bases not matched to a gene; V was cut back by 6 bases and J by 6 bases. CDR3 DNA: TGCAGCGTGACCCAGGCGGGAGGAGGCGAGCAGTACTTC. This sequence encodes CSVTQAGGGEQYF.

The chain combines TRBV5-1 with TRBJ1-4; D call uncertain. CDR1 is SGHRS and CDR2 is YFSETQ in the germline V gene. Trimming pared 6 bases from V and 7 bases from J, leaving 19 bases between. The CDR3 consists of 15 residues. The CDR3 DNA is TGCGCCAGCACCCTTGACCCTCGCTCGGGTGAAAAACTGTTTTTT. It is translated as CASTLDPRSGEKLFF.

The gene calls are TRBV5-1 and TRBJ1-1; perhaps TRBD1 as D (5 bases). Per the germline V gene, CDR1 is SGHRS and CDR2 is YFSETQ. The CDR3 extends over 15 amino acids. V lost 5 bases and J 3 bases, leaving 17 bases between the germline ends. This chain's CDR3 is CASSPGLPGDTEAFF. As DNA, the CDR3 is TGCGCCAGCAGTCCGGGGCTCCCGGGAGACACTGAAGCTTTCTTT. The full variable domain, with the rest looked up from reference TRBV5-1 and TRBJ1-1, is KAGVTQTPRYLIKTRGQQVTLSCSPISGHRSVSWYQQTPGQGLQFLFEYFSETQRNKGNFPGRFSGRQFSNSRSEMNVSTLELGDSALYLCASSPGLPGDTEAFFGQGTRLTVV.